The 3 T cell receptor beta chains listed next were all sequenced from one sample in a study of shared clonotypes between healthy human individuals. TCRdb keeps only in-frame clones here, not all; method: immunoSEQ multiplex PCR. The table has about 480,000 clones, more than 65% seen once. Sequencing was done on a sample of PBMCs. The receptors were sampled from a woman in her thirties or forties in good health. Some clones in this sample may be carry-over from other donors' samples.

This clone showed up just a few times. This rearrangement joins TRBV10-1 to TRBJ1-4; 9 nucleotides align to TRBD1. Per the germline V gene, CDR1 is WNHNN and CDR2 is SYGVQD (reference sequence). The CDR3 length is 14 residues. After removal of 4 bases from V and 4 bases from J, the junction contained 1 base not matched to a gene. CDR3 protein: CASSGDRVNEKLFF. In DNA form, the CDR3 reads TGCGCCAGCAGTGGGGACAGGGTTAATGAAAAACTGTTTTTT.

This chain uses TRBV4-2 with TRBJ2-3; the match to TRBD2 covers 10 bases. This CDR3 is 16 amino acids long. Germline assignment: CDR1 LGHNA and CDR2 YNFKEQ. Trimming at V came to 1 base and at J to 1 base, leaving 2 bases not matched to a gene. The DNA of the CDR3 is TGTGCCAGCAGCCAAGTCGGGACTAGCGGCACAGATACGCAGTATTTT. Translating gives CASSQVGTSGTDTQYF.

The chain's CDR3 is CASRMTSGRSYEQYF. The CDR3 DNA sequence: TGTGCCAGCAGGATGACTAGCGGGAGATCCTACGAGCAGTACTTC. V and J are TRBV28 and TRBJ2-5, with 12 bases aligning to TRBD2. Judging by the DNA end, TRBJ2-7 fits better; the J call may be wrong. The CDR3 loop spans 15 amino acids. CDR1 and CDR2 from the germline V gene are MDHEN and SYDVKM.